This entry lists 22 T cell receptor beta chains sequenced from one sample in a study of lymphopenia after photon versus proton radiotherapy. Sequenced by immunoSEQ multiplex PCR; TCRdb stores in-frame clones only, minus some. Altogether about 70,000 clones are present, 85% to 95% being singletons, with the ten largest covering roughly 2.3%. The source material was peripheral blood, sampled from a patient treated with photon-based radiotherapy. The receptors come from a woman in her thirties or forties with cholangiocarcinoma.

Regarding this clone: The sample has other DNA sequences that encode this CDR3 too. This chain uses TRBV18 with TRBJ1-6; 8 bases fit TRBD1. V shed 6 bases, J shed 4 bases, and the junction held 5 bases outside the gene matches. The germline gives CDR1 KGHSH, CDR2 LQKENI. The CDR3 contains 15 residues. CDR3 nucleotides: TGTGCCAGCTCTTCTAGACAGGGGTATAATTCACCCCTCCACTTT. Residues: CASSSRQGYNSPLHF.

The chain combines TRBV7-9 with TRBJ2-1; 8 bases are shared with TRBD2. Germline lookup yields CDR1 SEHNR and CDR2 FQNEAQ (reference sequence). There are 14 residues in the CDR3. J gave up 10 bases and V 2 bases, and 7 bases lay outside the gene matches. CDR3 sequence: CASSLIGQRGEQFF. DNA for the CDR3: TGTGCCAGCAGCTTAATAGGTCAGCGGGGGGAGCAGTTCTTC.

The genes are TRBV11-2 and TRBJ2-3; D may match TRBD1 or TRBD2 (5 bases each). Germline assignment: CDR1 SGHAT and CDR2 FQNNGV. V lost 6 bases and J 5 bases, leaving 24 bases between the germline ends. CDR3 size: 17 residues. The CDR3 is CASSIGPGTGSKDTQYF. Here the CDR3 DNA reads TGTGCCAGCAGTATAGGACCCGGGACGGGGTCTAAAGATACGCAGTATTTT.

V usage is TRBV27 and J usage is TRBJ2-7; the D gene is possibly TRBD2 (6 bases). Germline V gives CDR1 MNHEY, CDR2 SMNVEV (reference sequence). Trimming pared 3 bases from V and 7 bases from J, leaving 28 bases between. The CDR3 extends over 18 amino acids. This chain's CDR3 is CASSLSLGMAGSPREQYF. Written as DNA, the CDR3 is TGTGCCAGCAGTTTGAGTCTCGGTATGGCGGGGTCCCCTCGGGAGCAGTACTTC.

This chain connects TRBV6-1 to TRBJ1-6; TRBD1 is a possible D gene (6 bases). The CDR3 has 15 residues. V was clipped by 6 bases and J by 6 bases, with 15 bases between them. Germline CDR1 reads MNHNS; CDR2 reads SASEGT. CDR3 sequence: CASSFTGMGNSPLHF. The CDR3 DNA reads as TGTGCCAGCAGCTTTACAGGGATGGGTAATTCACCCCTCCACTTT.

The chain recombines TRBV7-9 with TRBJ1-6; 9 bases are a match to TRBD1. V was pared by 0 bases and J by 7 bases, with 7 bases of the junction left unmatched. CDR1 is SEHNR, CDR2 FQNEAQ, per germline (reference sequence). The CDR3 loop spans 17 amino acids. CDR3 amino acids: CASSLALGQGTNSPLHF. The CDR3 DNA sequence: TGTGCCAGCAGCTTAGCCCTGGGACAGGGAACAAATTCACCCCTCCACTTT.

CDR3 coding DNA: TGTGCCAGCTCAGACAGGGTCTCCGGGGAGCTGTTTTTT. The encoded protein is CASSDRVSGELFF. The chain links TRBV18 to TRBJ2-2; TRBD1 aligns across 7 bases. The J segment lost 6 bases and the V segment lost 5 bases, leaving 3 bases of the junction unmatched. The germline V gene has CDR1 KGHSH and CDR2 LQKENI. This CDR3 contains 13 residues.

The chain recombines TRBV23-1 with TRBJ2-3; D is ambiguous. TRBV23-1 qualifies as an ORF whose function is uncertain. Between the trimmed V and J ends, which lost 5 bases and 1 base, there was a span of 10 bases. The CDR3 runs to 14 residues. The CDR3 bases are TGCGCCAGCAGTGGGAACATATGCACAGATACGCAGTATTTT. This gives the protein CASSGNICTDTQYF.

CDR3 residues: CASSAPQGPETQYF. Here the CDR3 DNA reads TGTGCCAGCAGTGCCCCCCAGGGCCCCGAGACCCAGTACTTC. This chain joins TRBV28 and TRBJ2-5, with D maybe TRBD1 (5 bases). Germline assignment: CDR1 MDHEN and CDR2 SYDVKM. The CDR3 runs to 14 residues. The ends were cut back, 5 bases at V and 5 bases at J, with 15 bases in the middle. Based on the CDR3 plus reference TRBV28 and TRBJ2-5, the full variable domain is DVKVTQSSRYLVKRTGEKVFLECVQDMDHENMFWYRQDPGLGLRLIYFSYDVKMKEKGDIPEGYSVSREKKERFSLILESASTNQTSMYLCASSAPQGPETQYFGPGTRLLVL.

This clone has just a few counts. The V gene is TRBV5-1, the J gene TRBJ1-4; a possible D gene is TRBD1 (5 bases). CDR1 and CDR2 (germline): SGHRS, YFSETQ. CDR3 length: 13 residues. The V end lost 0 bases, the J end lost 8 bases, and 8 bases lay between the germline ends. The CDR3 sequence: CASSLGRGEKLFF. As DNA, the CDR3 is TGCGCCAGCAGCTTGGGAAGGGGAGAAAAACTGTTTTTT.

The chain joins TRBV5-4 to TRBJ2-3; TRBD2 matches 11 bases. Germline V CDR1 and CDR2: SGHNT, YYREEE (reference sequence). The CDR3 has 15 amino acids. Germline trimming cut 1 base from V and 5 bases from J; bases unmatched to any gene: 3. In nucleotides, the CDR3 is TGTGCCAGCAGCTTGACTAGCGGGGGTGGAGATACGCAGTATTTT. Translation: CASSLTSGGGDTQYF.

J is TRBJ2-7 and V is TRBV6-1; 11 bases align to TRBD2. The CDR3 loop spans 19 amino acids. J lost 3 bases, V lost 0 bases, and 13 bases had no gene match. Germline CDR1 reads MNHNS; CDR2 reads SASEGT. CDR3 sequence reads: CASSEAPRTRLAGRYEQYF. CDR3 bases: TGTGCCAGCAGTGAAGCCCCCAGGACACGACTAGCGGGACGCTACGAGCAGTACTTC.

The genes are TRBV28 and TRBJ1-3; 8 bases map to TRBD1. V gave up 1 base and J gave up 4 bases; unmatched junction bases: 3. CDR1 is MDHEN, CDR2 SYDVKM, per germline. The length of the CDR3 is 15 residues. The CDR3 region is CASSLSTGAGNTIYF. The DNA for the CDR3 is TGTGCCAGCAGTTTATCGACAGGGGCCGGAAACACCATATATTTT.

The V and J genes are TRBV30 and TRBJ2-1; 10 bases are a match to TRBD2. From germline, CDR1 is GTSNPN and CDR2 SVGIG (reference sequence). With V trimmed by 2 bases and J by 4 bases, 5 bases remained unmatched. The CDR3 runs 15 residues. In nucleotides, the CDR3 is TGTGCCTGGAGTTTCGGACTAGCGGCATACAATGAGCAGTTCTTC. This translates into CAWSFGLAAYNEQFF.

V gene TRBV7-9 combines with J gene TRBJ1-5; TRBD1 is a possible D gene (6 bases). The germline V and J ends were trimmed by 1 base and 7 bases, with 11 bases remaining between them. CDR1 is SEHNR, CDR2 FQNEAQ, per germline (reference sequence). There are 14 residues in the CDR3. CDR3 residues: CASSLGGAKQPQHF. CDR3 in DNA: TGTGCCAGCAGCTTAGGGGGGGCTAAGCAGCCCCAGCATTTT.

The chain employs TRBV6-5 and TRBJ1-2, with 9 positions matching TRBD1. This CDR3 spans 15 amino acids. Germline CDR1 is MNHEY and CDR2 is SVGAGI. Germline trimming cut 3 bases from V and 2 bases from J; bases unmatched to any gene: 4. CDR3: CASSYSDRGNYGYTF. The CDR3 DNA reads TGTGCCAGCAGTTATTCGGACAGGGGAAACTATGGCTACACCTTC.

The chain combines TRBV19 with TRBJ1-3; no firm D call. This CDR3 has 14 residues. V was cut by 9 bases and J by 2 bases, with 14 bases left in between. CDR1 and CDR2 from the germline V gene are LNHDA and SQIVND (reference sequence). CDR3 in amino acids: CASSREGAGNTIYF. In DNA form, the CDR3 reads TGTGCCAGCTCTCGGGAAGGCGCTGGAAACACCATATATTTT.

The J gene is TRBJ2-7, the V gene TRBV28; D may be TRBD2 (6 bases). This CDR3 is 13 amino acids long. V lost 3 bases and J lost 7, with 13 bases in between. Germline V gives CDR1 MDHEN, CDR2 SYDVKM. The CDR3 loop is CASSLEGLKEQYF. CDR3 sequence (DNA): TGTGCCAGCAGTTTGGAGGGGCTTAAGGAGCAGTACTTC.

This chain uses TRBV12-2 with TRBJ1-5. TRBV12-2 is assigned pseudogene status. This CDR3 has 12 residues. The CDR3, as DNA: TGTGCAAGTCGCTTAGAAGATCAGCCCCAGCATTTT. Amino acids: CASRLEDQPQHF.

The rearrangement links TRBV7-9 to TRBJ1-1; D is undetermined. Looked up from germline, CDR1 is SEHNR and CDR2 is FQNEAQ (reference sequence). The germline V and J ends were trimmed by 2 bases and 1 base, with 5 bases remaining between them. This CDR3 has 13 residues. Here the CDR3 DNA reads TGTGCCAGCAGCTTATCACAGAACACTGAAGCTTTCTTT. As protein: CASSLSQNTEAFF.

The CDR3 DNA follows: TGTGCCAGCTTACCCCCTTCAACTAGCGGGAACAATGAGCAGTTCTTC. This encodes CASLPPSTSGNNEQFF. The J gene is TRBJ2-1, the V gene TRBV18; the match to TRBD2 covers 10 bases. This CDR3 spans 16 amino acids. Germline lookup yields CDR1 KGHSH and CDR2 LQKENI. The ends lost 7 bases at V and 5 bases at J; junction bases unmatched: 11.

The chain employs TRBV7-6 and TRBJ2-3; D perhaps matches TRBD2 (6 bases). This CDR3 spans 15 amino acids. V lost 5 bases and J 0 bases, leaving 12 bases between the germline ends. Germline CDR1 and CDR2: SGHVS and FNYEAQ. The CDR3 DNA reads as TGTGCCAGCAGCAATATCCGGGGGAGCACAGATACGCAGTATTTT. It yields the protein CASSNIRGSTDTQYF. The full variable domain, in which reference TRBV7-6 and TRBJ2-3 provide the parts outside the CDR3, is GAGVSQSPRYKVTKRGQDVALRCDPISGHVSLYWYRQALGQGPEFLTYFNYEAQQDKSGLPNDRFSAERPEGSISTLTIQRTEQRDSAMYRCASSNIRGSTDTQYFGPGTRLTVL.